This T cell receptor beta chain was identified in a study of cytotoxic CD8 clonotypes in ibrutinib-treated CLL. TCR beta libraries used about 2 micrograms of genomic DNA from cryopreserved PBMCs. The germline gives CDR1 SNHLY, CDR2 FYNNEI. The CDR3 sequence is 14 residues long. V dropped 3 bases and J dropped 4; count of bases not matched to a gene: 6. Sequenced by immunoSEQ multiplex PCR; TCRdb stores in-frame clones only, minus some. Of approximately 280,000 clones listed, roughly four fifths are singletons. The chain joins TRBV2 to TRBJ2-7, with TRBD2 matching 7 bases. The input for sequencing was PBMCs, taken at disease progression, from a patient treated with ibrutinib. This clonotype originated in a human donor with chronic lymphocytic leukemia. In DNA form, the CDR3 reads TGTGCCAGCAGTGATGCGACTAGCTTATACGAGCAGTACTTC. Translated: CASSDATSLYEQYF. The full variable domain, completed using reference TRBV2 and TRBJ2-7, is EPEVTQTPSHQVTQMGQEVILRCVPISNHLYFYWYRQILGQKVEFLVSFYNNEISEKSEIFDDQFSVERPDGSNFTLKIRSTKLEDSAMYFCASSDATSLYEQYFGPGTRLTVT.